This T cell receptor (beta chain) came from a study of PD-1 blockade in classical Hodgkin lymphoma. Whole-study findings and limits: By C4D1, CD4+ diversity increased significantly, especially in complete responders.

From germline, CDR1 is SGHAT and CDR2 FQNNGV. The V segment lost 1 base and the J segment 1 base; nucleotides outside the gene matches: 4. This CDR3 region has 18 residues. Relapse after autologous stem cell transplantation occurred in every patient, and brentuximab vedotin exposure varied. TCRdb's table, derived via immunoSEQ multiplex PCR, lists solely in-frame clones and lacks some. The sample holds just under 45,000 clones, over 65% seen once. Only one count was recorded for this clone. Its matching antigen is unknown. This TCR was sampled from a human donor with classical Hodgkin lymphoma. Material: peripheral blood mononuclear cells (PBMCs), obtained before the second cycle of nivolumab. This chain joins TRBV11-2 and TRBJ1-6; 10 bases map to TRBD1. CDR3 amino acids: CASSLAGTGESYNSPLHF. The DNA of the CDR3 is TGTGCCAGCAGCTTAGCCGGGACAGGGGAGTCCTATAATTCACCCCTCCACTTT.